The 5 T cell receptor beta chains in this list originate from one sample, sequenced in a study of OX40 agonist ivuxolimab in advanced cancers. The assay was immunoSEQ multiplex PCR, and TCRdb's table has in-frame clones only and misses some. This repertoire shows 100,000 or so clones, 90% to 96% found once; its top ten account for approximately 2%. The source material was CD4+ or CD8+ T cells sorted from blood, sampled in a trial of the OX40 agonist ivuxolimab. These receptors were obtained from an adult with an advanced solid tumor such as melanoma, head and neck, liver or kidney cancer.

The chain recombines TRBV2 with TRBJ1-3; no reliable D call. The V end lost 9 bases, the J end lost 0 bases, and 9 bases lay between the germline ends. The CDR3 covers 13 residues. Germline assignment: CDR1 SNHLY and CDR2 FYNNEI. The CDR3 region is CARENSSGNTIYF. CDR3 DNA sequence: TGTGCCAGAGAGAATTCCTCTGGAAACACCATATATTTT.

The gene calls are TRBV27 and TRBJ1-5, with 8 bases matching TRBD1. CDR3 size: 14 residues. Germline V gene data show CDR1 as MNHEY and CDR2 as SMNVEV (reference sequence). Trimming removed 7 bases from V and 1 base from J; junction bases left unmatched: 3. CDR3 in DNA: TGTGCCAGCAATTCAGGGGGCAGCAATCAGCCCCAGCATTTT. Amino acid sequence: CASNSGGSNQPQHF.

The chain is built from TRBV10-3 and TRBJ2-3, with 8 bases that match TRBD2. This CDR3 is 19 amino acids long. V lost 3 bases and J lost 4; bases outside the gene matches: 18. Looked up from germline, CDR1 is ENHRY and CDR2 is SYGVKD. CDR3 sequence reads: CAISDLRLKAGGGADTQYF. CDR3 nucleotides: TGTGCCATCAGTGACCTCCGCCTTAAGGCGGGGGGAGGGGCAGATACGCAGTATTTT.

The chain employs TRBV7-6 and TRBJ1-5; a possible D gene is TRBD1 (5 bases). Deletions cut 5 bases from V and 2 bases from J, with 16 bases between. CDR1 and CDR2 (germline): SGHVS, FNYEAQ. The CDR3 consists of 16 residues. The CDR3 region is CASSQGQGGGNQPQHF. CDR3 in DNA: TGTGCCAGCAGCCAGGGTCAGGGCGGTGGCAATCAGCCCCAGCATTTT.

The V call is TRBV28, the J call TRBJ1-6; D is unresolved. Trimming stripped 3 bases from V and 7 bases from J, with 13 bases between. Germline V gene data show CDR1 as MDHEN and CDR2 as SYDVKM. This CDR3 is 15 amino acids long. Here the CDR3 reads CASSFGGRPNSPLHF. The CDR3 region has the DNA TGTGCCAGCAGTTTCGGCGGGAGACCGAATTCACCCCTCCACTTT.